This T cell receptor beta chain is from a study of cytomegalovirus exposure and HLA in healthy donors. In its sample, this clone was seen a few times. Germline V gene data show CDR1 as MRHNA and CDR2 as SNTAGT. Unmatched junction bases numbered 12, after V lost 8 bases and J lost 7 bases. The CDR3 consists of 15 residues. The PCR employed 60 Vbeta primers together with 13 Jbeta primers. Assay: immunoSEQ multiplex PCR; the TCRdb copy retains only in-frame clones and omits some. The table shows more than 95,000 clones, with over 9% occurring only once. The gene calls are TRBV6-4 and TRBJ2-1; TRBD2 aligns across 9 bases. The TCR comes from a man in his forties or fifties in good health and CMV-seropositive. Sequences were obtained from PBMCs. The CDR3 sequence is CASALLAGIWNEQFF. As DNA, the CDR3 is TGTGCCAGCGCCCTGCTAGCGGGAATATGGAATGAGCAGTTCTTC.